This T cell receptor beta chain comes out of a study of cytomegalovirus exposure and HLA in healthy donors. Study outcomes and limitations: Among CMV-associated TCR beta chains, most appeared HLA-restricted in a later analysis.

The CDR3 consists of 13 residues. CDR1 GTSNPN and CDR2 SVGIG come from the germline V gene (reference sequence). Primers included in the PCR were 60 Vbeta and 13 Jbeta primers. Clones were read by immunoSEQ multiplex PCR, and TCRdb kept only the in-frame ones, dropping some. The sample has approximately 110,000 clones; roughly 70% are singletons. Of note for this clone: Its antigen is unknown. Compared with germline, one end of the junction differs, possibly owing to a read error.

This receptor was identified in a man aged 40-49 years in good health and CMV-seropositive. The source material was PBMCs. The V call is TRBV30, the J call TRBJ2-1, with 7 nucleotides matching TRBD1. The CDR3 sequence is CAWSLTRDRDRIF. CDR3 DNA sequence: TGTGCCTGGAGCCTAACGCGTGACAGGGATCGTATCTTC.